A single sample gave rise to the 16 T cell receptor beta chains below, sequenced in a study of radiotherapy plus CTLA-4 blockade in lung cancer (dated by TCRdb to 2016 to 2019). Libraries were built with the immunoSEQ multiplex PCR assay. Sourced from immuneACCESS, this table was stored by TCRdb with only in-frame sequences that have V and J called. A share of the clones is absent; for the studies checked, an unresolved V gene accounts for under half, and the remainder has no known explanation. The sample records 60,000 to 65,000 clones, 70% to 85% of which are singletons. Of the sample, 3.5% to 4.5% is held by the ten largest clones. Sequencing was performed on peripheral blood, taken from a patient treated with radiotherapy plus ipilimumab. The receptors were gathered from a human donor with non-small cell lung cancer who had a complete response to radiotherapy plus ipilimumab.

This chain links TRBV10-3 with TRBJ2-7; D possibly uses TRBD1 or TRBD2 (5 bases each). V was shortened by 4 bases and J by 6 bases, with 10 bases between the two germline ends. CDR3 length equals 12 residues. From germline, CDR1 is ENHRY and CDR2 SYGVKD. The CDR3 sequence is CAISGSGSEQYF. As DNA, the CDR3 is TGTGCCATCAGTGGATCAGGGAGCGAGCAGTACTTC.

The V gene is TRBV18, the J gene TRBJ2-5; 8 nucleotides align to TRBD1. Germline lookup yields CDR1 KGHSH and CDR2 LQKENI. This CDR3 has 14 residues. J gave up 7 bases and V 3 bases, and 7 bases lay outside the gene matches. Here the CDR3 reads CASSPRDRSATQYF. CDR3 in DNA: TGTGCCAGCTCACCCCGGGACAGGTCGGCGACCCAGTACTTC.

This clone was seen just once. The chain combines TRBV7-9 with TRBJ1-2; 7 nucleotides match TRBD1. Losses at the gene ends were 5 bases for V and 2 bases for J; bases not matched to a gene: 5. The CDR3 has 14 residues. CDR1 is SEHNR and CDR2 is FQNEAQ in the germline V gene (reference sequence). The CDR3 nucleotides are TGTGCCAGCAGCCAGAGACAGGGCAACTATGGCTACACCTTC. This gives the protein CASSQRQGNYGYTF.

The chain has TRBV5-1 and TRBJ2-2, with a weak D call TRBD1 (6 bases). CDR1 and CDR2 from the germline V gene are SGHRS and YFSETQ. Trimming cost V 4 bases and J 0 bases, with 7 bases left between them. CDR3 length: 14 residues. CDR3 in amino acids: CASSRTANTGELFF. The CDR3 DNA follows: TGCGCCAGCAGCAGGACAGCGAACACCGGGGAGCTGTTTTTT.

The J gene is TRBJ2-2, the V gene TRBV18, with a weak D call TRBD1 (6 bases). There are 15 residues in the CDR3. With 1 base removed from V and 0 bases from J, the gap between germline ends came to 6 bases. Germline values: CDR1 KGHSH, CDR2 LQKENI. The CDR3 bases are TGTGCCAGCTCACCACAGGGGGCGAACACCGGGGAGCTGTTTTTT. Its protein is CASSPQGANTGELFF.

The chain has TRBV2 and TRBJ2-7; D is ambiguous. This CDR3 spans 13 amino acids. CDR1 SNHLY and CDR2 FYNNEI come from the germline V gene. V lost 4 bases to trimming and J lost 6 bases, with 13 bases between them. CDR3 coding DNA: TGTGCCAGCAGTGCCCGATTAAGGAGCGAGCAGTACGTC. This encodes CASSARLRSEQYV.

V and J are TRBV18 and TRBJ1-2; D unclear. Trimming removed 2 bases from V and 8 bases from J, with 12 bases in between. This CDR3 region has 13 residues. The germline gives CDR1 KGHSH, CDR2 LQKENI. CDR3 DNA: TGTGCCAGCTCACCAACACGGACGGAAGGCTACACCTTC. Amino acids: CASSPTRTEGYTF.

J is TRBJ2-3 and V is TRBV30; TRBD2 aligns across 10 bases. Germline values: CDR1 GTSNPN, CDR2 SVGIG (reference sequence). V trimming: 5 bases; J trimming: 4 bases; junction bases outside the gene matches: 9. The CDR3 contains 15 residues. The CDR3 is CAWSVAGGGPDTQYF. The CDR3 DNA sequence: TGTGCCTGGTCAGTAGCGGGAGGAGGGCCAGATACGCAGTATTTT.

The chain couples TRBV7-9 to TRBJ2-2; TRBD2 might be the D (6 bases). CDR1 and CDR2 from the germline V gene are SEHNR and FQNEAQ (reference sequence). V was clipped by 5 bases and J by 2 bases, with 18 bases between them. This CDR3 has 17 amino acids. The CDR3 DNA reads TGTGCCAGCAGCCCCGGGGGATTGACACGAAACACCGGGGAGCTGTTTTTT. Residues: CASSPGGLTRNTGELFF.

The chain carries TRBV7-9 and TRBJ1-1; possible D gene TRBD1, 6 bases. This CDR3 spans 16 amino acids. The germline V gene has CDR1 SEHNR and CDR2 FQNEAQ (reference sequence). V was pared by 5 bases and J by 4 bases, with 20 bases between. CDR3 region: CASSPPRGPRSTEAFF. The CDR3, as DNA: TGTGCCAGCAGCCCCCCTCGGGGGCCTCGGAGCACTGAAGCTTTCTTT.

In its sample, this clone was seen a few times. The J gene is TRBJ2-7, the V gene TRBV7-9; 9 positions agree with TRBD1. The CDR3 consists of 14 residues. Germline lookup yields CDR1 SEHNR and CDR2 FQNEAQ (reference sequence). J was trimmed by 3 bases and V by 5 bases; bases with no gene match: 5. CDR3 sequence (DNA): TGTGCCAGCAGCCCCCGACAGGGGGACTACGAGCAGTACGTC. It translates to CASSPRQGDYEQYV.

The rearrangement links TRBV6-1 to TRBJ2-7; no clear D gene. The germline CDR1 and CDR2 sequences are MNHNS and SASEGT. The V and J ends lost 7 bases and 1 base respectively, with 14 bases between them. The CDR3 runs 14 residues. The CDR3 region is CASTQATSSYEQYF. CDR3 nucleotide sequence: TGTGCCAGCACCCAGGCCACCAGTTCCTACGAGCAGTACTTC.

This clone was picked up a small number of times. The V and J genes are TRBV7-9 and TRBJ2-6, with D perhaps being TRBD1 or TRBD2 (5 bases each). Germline assignment: CDR1 SEHNR and CDR2 FQNEAQ (reference sequence). This CDR3 region has 18 residues. V was trimmed by 4 bases and J by 2 bases, leaving 18 bases between them. CDR3 in amino acids: CASSWTHMLGPGANVLTF. In DNA form, the CDR3 reads TGTGCCAGCAGCTGGACGCACATGCTGGGACCTGGGGCCAACGTCCTGACTTTC. Variable domain in full (rest from reference TRBV7-9 and TRBJ2-6): DTGVSQNPRHKITKRGQNVTFRCDPISEHNRLYWYRQTLGQGPEFLTYFQNEAQLEKSRLLSDRFSAERPKGSFSTLEIQRTEQGDSAMYLCASSWTHMLGPGANVLTFGAGSRLTVL.

CDR3 DNA: TGTGCCACGAAGGTCTCCGGGACTAGCGGGACCTCCTACGAGCAGTACGTC. Its protein is CATKVSGTSGTSYEQYV. V gene TRBV19 combines with J gene TRBJ2-7, with TRBD2 matching 13 bases. CDR1 and CDR2 from the germline V gene are LNHDA and SQIVND (reference sequence). J gave up 0 bases and V 10 bases, and 12 bases lay outside the gene matches. This CDR3 contains 17 residues.

The chain joins TRBV6-1 to TRBJ1-1; TRBD1 is a possible D gene (6 bases). The CDR3 loop spans 13 amino acids. CDR1 and CDR2 (germline): MNHNS, SASEGT. V lost 8 bases and J lost 3, with 13 bases in between. CDR3: CASLTGTDTEAFF. CDR3 DNA sequence: TGTGCCAGCCTAACAGGGACGGACACTGAAGCTTTCTTT.

The chain couples TRBV5-1 to TRBJ1-2; 11 bases are shared with TRBD1. The junction had 9 bases not matched to a gene; V was cut back by 7 bases and J by 4 bases. The CDR3 has 15 amino acids. CDR1 is SGHRS, CDR2 YFSETQ, per germline. The CDR3 coding sequence is TGCGCCAGCGGTCCCGGACAGGGGGCTCCCTATGGCTACACCTTC. This sequence encodes CASGPGQGAPYGYTF.